The rows below give T cell receptor beta chains drawn from one sample of a study of memory CD4+ T cells and cytomegalovirus serostatus. Assay used: immunoSEQ multiplex PCR; TCRdb lists only in-frame clones, some missing. The sample comprises some 87,000 clones, about 80% of which are singletons, and about 4% rests with the top ten. The specimen sequenced was memory CD4+ T cells from blood. These receptors all come from an adult in good health and CMV-seropositive. The CDR3 runs from the conserved cysteine through the conserved F or W. Each record gives: V gene, J gene, clone size, D gene, CDR3 protein, CDR3 DNA. D genes are given only for firm matches. Clone size is given for some rows only: seen once, a few or many times, or a class if the clone is expanded.

V: TRBV2; J: TRBJ2-1; size: .; D: TRBD1; CDR3: CASSEAGGSGNEQFF; DNA: TGTGCCAGCAGTGAAGCAGGGGGCTCGGGGAATGAGCAGTTCTTC
V: TRBV6-5; J: TRBJ2-7; size: .; D: .; CDR3: CASTHREGYEQYF; DNA: TGTGCCAGCACCCACAGGGAGGGATACGAGCAGTACTTC
V: TRBV12-5; J: TRBJ2-1; size: .; D: TRBD2; CDR3: CASAPSGSANEQFF; DNA: TGTGCTAGTGCCCCTAGCGGGAGTGCGAATGAGCAGTTCTTC
V: TRBV5-6; J: TRBJ2-7; size: .; D: .; CDR3: CASSLGSYSYEQYF; DNA: TGTGCCAGCAGCTTGGGTTCCTACTCCTACGAGCAGTACTTC
V: TRBV19; J: TRBJ2-1; size: .; D: TRBD1; CDR3: CASSTPGQGARYNEQFF; DNA: TGTGCCAGTAGTACCCCGGGACAGGGGGCCCGGTACAATGAGCAGTTCTTC
V: TRBV2; J: TRBJ1-4; size: few; D: .; CDR3: CASSDGLREKLFF; DNA: TGTGCCAGCAGTGATGGGTTGCGTGAAAAACTGTTTTTT
V: TRBV30; J: TRBJ2-1; size: once; D: TRBD2; CDR3: CAWSRLAGGNEQFF; DNA: TGTGCCTGGAGTCGGCTAGCGGGAGGCAATGAGCAGTTCTTC
V: TRBV6-5; J: TRBJ2-7; size: .; D: .; CDR3: CASSRGKNYEQYF; DNA: TGTGCCAGCAGTCGGGGAAAAAACTACGAGCAGTACTTC
V: TRBV7-9; J: TRBJ2-2; size: .; D: .; CDR3: CASSSAGQGVGELFF; DNA: TGTGCCAGCAGCTCGGCGGGGCAGGGTGTCGGGGAGCTGTTTTTT
V: TRBV28; J: TRBJ2-1; size: once; D: .; CDR3: CASSHITYNEQFF; DNA: TGTGCCAGCAGCCATATTACCTACAATGAGCAGTTCTTC
V: TRBV29-1; J: TRBJ2-3; size: .; D: TRBD2; CDR3: CSAGRESTDTQYF; DNA: TGCAGCGCTGGGCGGGAGAGCACAGATACGCAGTATTTT
V: TRBV29-1; J: TRBJ1-1; size: .; D: .; CDR3: CSVGLRNTEAFF; DNA: TGCAGCGTTGGACTTAGGAACACTGAAGCTTTCTTT
V: TRBV7-9; J: TRBJ2-5; size: .; D: .; CDR3: CASSLLGGTKTQYF; DNA: TGTGCCAGCAGCTTACTTGGGGGCACGAAGACCCAGTACTTC
V: TRBV28; J: TRBJ1-2; size: .; D: .; CDR3: CASRTPLGGYTF; DNA: TGTGCCAGCCGAACTCCCCTCGGGGGCTACACCTTC
V: TRBV6-6; J: TRBJ2-7; size: .; D: TRBD2; CDR3: CASSPLAGVNEQYF; DNA: TGTGCCAGCAGCCCCCTAGCGGGAGTAAACGAGCAGTACTTC
V: TRBV10-3; J: TRBJ2-7; size: .; D: TRBD2; CDR3: CAISEREGYEQYF; DNA: TGTGCCATCAGTGAGCGGGAGGGGTACGAGCAGTACTTC
V: TRBV11-2; J: TRBJ1-2; size: few; D: .; CDR3: CASSYWDYGYTF; DNA: TGTGCCAGCAGCTACTGGGACTATGGCTACACCTTC
V: TRBV7-2; J: TRBJ2-3; size: .; D: TRBD2; CDR3: CASRSGGSSTDTQYF; DNA: TGTGCCAGCAGGTCGGGCGGGAGTAGCACAGATACGCAGTATTTT
V: TRBV7-3; J: TRBJ2-6; size: .; D: TRBD1; CDR3: CASSRGFRGQGSFGANVLTF; DNA: TGTGCCAGCAGCAGAGGGTTTCGAGGACAGGGGTCGTTCGGGGCCAACGTCCTGACTTTC
V: TRBV5-1; J: TRBJ2-2; size: .; D: .; CDR3: CASSLGNRDTGELFF; DNA: TGCGCCAGCAGCTTGGGGAACAGGGACACCGGGGAGCTGTTTTTT